These T cell receptor beta chains were read from a single sample in a study of T cell changes during pregnancy in multiple sclerosis. Method: immunoSEQ multiplex PCR; TCRdb's copy keeps in-frame clones and lacks some. Of some 59,000 clones in the sample, 90% were seen once. The sequences come from peripheral blood, collected in the third trimester of pregnancy. The origin of the receptors is a female donor in good health, enrolled as a control in a pregnancy study. CDR3s include the opening cysteine and the closing phenylalanine or tryptophan. Each record gives: CDR3 DNA, CDR3 protein, J gene, clone size, D gene, V gene. A D gene is named only where the DNA matches it firmly. Size is omitted from some rows. Given values are once, few, many or a class for expanded clones.

TGTGCCAGCAGCTGGGGGGGGGCGGCTGGAAACACCATATATTTT,CASSWGGAAGNTIYF,TRBJ1-3,-,-,TRBV5-4
TGTGCCAGCAGCCAAGGGACAGGGGCTGAAGCTTTCTTT,CASSQGTGAEAFF,TRBJ1-1,-,TRBD1,TRBV2
TGTGCCAGCAGTTCACGACAGGGCGGGGGGACCGGGGAGCTGTTTTTT,CASSSRQGGGTGELFF,TRBJ2-2,-,-,TRBV27
TGTGCCAGCAGCTTAGCCGGGACCTTGGGGGGCACTGAAGCTTTCTTT,CASSLAGTLGGTEAFF,TRBJ1-1,once,-,TRBV7-8
TGTGCCAGCCAAGGGGGTGGCAATCAGCCCCAGCATTTT,CASQGGGNQPQHF,TRBJ1-5,-,-,TRBV6-6
TGTGCCAGCAGCTTTGGAGGACAGGGAGTTTCTGGAAACACCATATATTTT,CASSFGGQGVSGNTIYF,TRBJ1-3,once,TRBD1,TRBV5-4
TGTGCCAGCCGACATCACCTCCGGGGTGTGCAGTACTTC,CASRHHLRGVQYF,TRBJ2-7,few,-,TRBV7-9
TGTGCCAGCAGCTTCAGCGGGGGGGGTGAGACCCAGTACTTC,CASSFSGGGETQYF,TRBJ2-5,-,TRBD2,TRBV5-4
TGTGCCAGCAGCTTCCTCGAAGGGGGGAACACTGAAGCTTTCTTT,CASSFLEGGNTEAFF,TRBJ1-1,-,-,TRBV7-9
TGTGCCAGCAGTGTGTTCGGGCTAGCGGGATTAGCCGGGGAGCTGTTTTTT,CASSVFGLAGLAGELFF,TRBJ2-2,-,TRBD2,TRBV25-1
TGTGCCAGCAGCCTTACCCGGACTAGACACTACGAGCAGTACTTC,CASSLTRTRHYEQYF,TRBJ2-7,-,TRBD2,TRBV5-5
TGTGCCAGCAGCGTACGTAGCGGGAGGCTTGGAGATACGCAGTATTTT,CASSVRSGRLGDTQYF,TRBJ2-3,-,TRBD2,TRBV11-2
TGTGCCAGCGCAAGCGGGCAGGGCAGCAATCAGCCCCAGCATTTT,CASASGQGSNQPQHF,TRBJ1-5,-,-,TRBV18
TGTGCCAGCAGCTTGGCCGGGGGGGCGAATCAGCCCCAGCATTTT,CASSLAGGANQPQHF,TRBJ1-5,-,-,TRBV5-6
TGTGCCAGCAGCGCAGGGGGAACTTCTGAAGCTTTCTTT,CASSAGGTSEAFF,TRBJ1-1,-,TRBD1,TRBV27
TGTGCCAGCAGCTTAACACTACGGGGGGGCGAAAAGACCCAGTACTTC,CASSLTLRGGEKTQYF,TRBJ2-5,-,TRBD2,TRBV7-2
TGTGCCAGCAGTTTAGATGGGCAGGGGGCATCGAGGGGCTACACCTTC,CASSLDGQGASRGYTF,TRBJ1-2,-,TRBD1,TRBV27
TGTGCCAGTAGGGATAGCGGGCGGAGCTCCTACAATGAGCAGTTCTTC,CASRDSGRSSYNEQFF,TRBJ2-1,-,TRBD2,TRBV19
TGTGCCAGCAGTTACCGCGCGGGGGGAACCTACGAGCAGTACTTC,CASSYRAGGTYEQYF,TRBJ2-7,-,TRBD2,TRBV6-5
TGTGCCAGCAGCCGCGCCGGGACAGGGAACACCGGGGAGCTGTTTTTT,CASSRAGTGNTGELFF,TRBJ2-2,-,TRBD1,TRBV14
TGTGCCAGTAGTCCCGACAGGGGAACCTACGAGCAGTACTTC,CASSPDRGTYEQYF,TRBJ2-7,-,TRBD1,TRBV19
TGTGCCAGCAGCTTTAAAGGGGGCGTGGGATATGGCTACACCTTC,CASSFKGGVGYGYTF,TRBJ1-2,once,TRBD1,TRBV5-4
TGTGCCTGGAGCGCGTCCGGGAACACTGAAGCTTTCTTT,CAWSASGNTEAFF,TRBJ1-1,-,-,TRBV30
TGTGCCTGGAGTGTAGGGGCAGGGGCGGATACGCAGTATTTT,CAWSVGAGADTQYF,TRBJ2-3,-,-,TRBV30
TGTGCCAGCAGCCCGGCCGGGTCCACCTACGAGCAGTACTTC,CASSPAGSTYEQYF,TRBJ2-7,few,-,TRBV7-9
TGTGCCATCAGTGAGGGTCAAGCAGGGCCTATCTATGGCTACACCTTC,CAISEGQAGPIYGYTF,TRBJ1-2,-,-,TRBV10-3
TGCGCCAGCAGTGATCAGGGGGAGACCCAGTACTTC,CASSDQGETQYF,TRBJ2-5,-,-,TRBV10-2
TGTGCCAGCAGCGAAAAGGGTTCGACTAGCGGGAGGAGAGAGACCCAGTACTTC,CASSEKGSTSGRRETQYF,TRBJ2-5,-,TRBD2,TRBV11-2
TGTGCCAGCGGGGGGGGGCTAGCGGGAGAATACAATGAGCAGTTCTTC,CASGGGLAGEYNEQFF,TRBJ2-1,-,TRBD2,TRBV27
TGCAGTGCCCTCCGGGGGAATGAGCAGTTCTTC,CSALRGNEQFF,TRBJ2-1,-,-,TRBV20-1
TGTGCCAGCAGTTCCCCTCGTGATTACTTCTATGGCTACACCTTC,CASSSPRDYFYGYTF,TRBJ1-2,-,-,TRBV7-9
TGTGCCAGCAGCGTAGCCGTAGGGGGCGGTGGTGGCTATGGCTACACCTTC,CASSVAVGGGGGYGYTF,TRBJ1-2,few,TRBD1,TRBV9
TGTGCCAGCAGCTTCTCGGGGAAACGGACAGATACGCAGTATTTT,CASSFSGKRTDTQYF,TRBJ2-3,-,-,TRBV11-3
TGTGCCTGGAGTGTCACAGGGTGGGATGGCTACACCTTC,CAWSVTGWDGYTF,TRBJ1-2,-,-,TRBV30
TGTGCCAGCAGCTGGGGACTAGCGGGAGACCCCTACAATGAGCAGTTCTTC,CASSWGLAGDPYNEQFF,TRBJ2-1,-,TRBD2,TRBV5-8
TGTGCCAGCAGCTCCCTAGCGGGAGAGGGTTATGAGCAGTTCTTC,CASSSLAGEGYEQFF,TRBJ2-1,-,TRBD2,TRBV13
TGTGCCATCAGTAAGGGACAGGGGCTTCCCCTTGGGCAGTTCTTC,CAISKGQGLPLGQFF,TRBJ2-1,-,TRBD1,TRBV10-3
TGCGCCAGCAGCTTGGAGGCGGATTCTTACGAGCAGTACTTC,CASSLEADSYEQYF,TRBJ2-7,-,-,TRBV5-1
TGTGCCAGCAGGGACAGGGGAGACGATGAGCAGTTCTTC,CASRDRGDDEQFF,TRBJ2-1,-,TRBD1,TRBV6-5
TGTGCCAGCAACGGGGGGGCGCGTAATGAGCAGTTCTTC,CASNGGARNEQFF,TRBJ2-1,-,TRBD2,TRBV9